These 17 T cell receptor beta chains were all obtained from the same sample, sequenced in a study of blood T cell repertoires in COVID-19. Assay used: immunoSEQ multiplex PCR; TCRdb lists only in-frame clones, some missing. The data contain 140,000 to 150,000 clones, 80% of them singletons. Sequenced input: peripheral blood. All receptors derive from a man aged 55 to 70 with active or convalescent COVID-19.

This chain connects TRBV3-1 (or the pseudogene TRBV3-2) to TRBJ2-5; weak D call: TRBD1 (5 bases). V was clipped by 4 bases and J by 5 bases, with 11 bases between them. The CDR3 is 13 amino acids. Germline values: CDR1 LGHDT, CDR2 YNNKEL (reference sequence). DNA for the CDR3: TGTGCCAGCAGCCCCCCAGGGCGTGAGACCCAGTACTTC. It codes for CASSPPGRETQYF.

In its sample, this clone was seen once. The gene calls are TRBV21-1 and TRBJ2-7; the listed D gene, TRBD1, was not tested against the DNA. TRBV21-1 is marked as a pseudogene. The CDR3 runs to 14 residues. The DNA for the CDR3 is TGTGCCAGCAGCTCACAGGAGTGGCCCTACGAGCAGTACTTC. This sequence encodes CASSSQEWPYEQYF.

There are a few counts of this clone. This rearrangement joins TRBV5-8 to TRBJ2-1; TRBD2 matches at 8 bases. Germline lookup yields CDR1 SGHTS and CDR2 YDEGEE. This CDR3 contains 15 residues. The V gene end was trimmed by 4 bases and the J gene end by 7 bases; junction bases not matched to a gene: 10. The CDR3 DNA sequence: TGTGCCAGCAGCGTTACAAGCGGGAGTAGGAATGAGCAGTTCTTC. Translation: CASSVTSGSRNEQFF.

The J gene is TRBJ1-1, the V gene TRBV7-2; 7 bases are a match to TRBD1. CDR3 length equals 13 residues. V lost 4 bases to trimming and J lost 12 bases; unmatched junction nucleotides: 11. The germline gives CDR1 SGHTA, CDR2 FQGNSA. The CDR3 loop reads CASSSGWGTETFF. The CDR3 DNA follows: TGTGCCAGCAGCTCCGGATGGGGGACAGAGACTTTCTTT.

This clone occurred once. The chain is built from TRBV5-1 and TRBJ2-7; D perhaps matches TRBD2 (6 bases). V was cut by 4 bases and J by 3 bases, with 17 bases left in between. CDR1 and CDR2 (germline): SGHRS, YFSETQ. The length of the CDR3 is 15 residues. DNA of the CDR3: TGCGCCAGCAGCCCCACGGTAGCGGCAGTCTACGAGCAGTACTTC. Translating it yields CASSPTVAAVYEQYF.

The rearrangement joins TRBV11-2 to TRBJ1-1; D is possibly TRBD1 (6 bases). The length of the CDR3 is 13 residues. Germline V gene sequence: CDR1 SGHAT, CDR2 FQNNGV. Trimming removed 2 bases from V and 8 bases from J, with 12 bases in between. CDR3 amino acids: CASSLTEGTEAFF. CDR3 DNA sequence: TGTGCCAGCAGCTTAACAGAGGGGACAGAAGCTTTCTTT. Based on the CDR3 plus reference TRBV11-2 and TRBJ1-1, the full variable domain is EAGVAQSPRYKIIEKRQSVAFWCNPISGHATLYWYQQILGQGPKLLIQFQNNGVVDDSQLPKDRFSAERLKGVDSTLKIQPAKLEDSAVYLCASSLTEGTEAFFGQGTRLTVV.

This clone showed up just a few times. V is TRBV4-1 and J is TRBJ1-1; 7 bases agree with TRBD1. The germline gives CDR1 MGHRA, CDR2 YSYEKL. Unmatched junction bases numbered 8, after V lost 9 bases and J lost 1 base. This CDR3 contains 14 residues. CDR3: CASYSGQTNTEAFF. CDR3 sequence (DNA): TGCGCCAGTTATTCGGGACAGACGAACACTGAAGCTTTCTTT.

This chain links TRBV6-6 with TRBJ2-1; D may be TRBD2 (5 bases). The CDR3 spans 13 residues. Germline V gene lookup returns CDR1 MNHNY and CDR2 SVGAGI (reference sequence). Trimming pared 3 bases from V and 9 bases from J, leaving 12 bases between. The CDR3 loop reads CASSYFSGGEQFF. CDR3 coding DNA: TGTGCCAGCAGTTATTTTAGTGGAGGTGAGCAGTTCTTC.

The J gene is TRBJ1-2, the V gene TRBV19; 7 nucleotides match TRBD1. CDR3 length: 11 residues. From germline, CDR1 is LNHDA and CDR2 SQIVND (reference sequence). Trimming took 9 bases from V and 8 from J; bases not matched to a gene: 6. The CDR3 region has the DNA TGTGCCAGCAGCAGGGGGACGGGCTACACCTTC. This gives the protein CASSRGTGYTF. Based on the CDR3 plus reference TRBV19 and TRBJ1-2, the full variable domain is DGGITQSPKYLFRKEGQNVTLSCEQNLNHDAMYWYRQDPGQGLRLIYYSQIVNDFQKGDIAEGYSVSREKKESFPLTVTSAQKNPTAFYLCASSRGTGYTFGSGTRLTVV.

This clone was observed a few times. The V gene is TRBV16, the J gene TRBJ2-7, with D tentatively TRBD1 (6 bases). The length of the CDR3 is 14 residues. V lost 4 bases and J 5 bases, leaving 15 bases between the germline ends. CDR1 and CDR2 from the germline V gene are KGHSY and FQNENV. The CDR3 protein is CASSPLDNRDEQYF. CDR3 DNA sequence: TGTGCCAGCAGCCCCCTAGATAACAGGGACGAGCAGTACTTC.

This chain connects TRBV5-5 to TRBJ2-6; D not resolved. The CDR3 covers 16 residues. Germline CDR1 and CDR2: SGHKS and YYEKEE (reference sequence). Trimming left V 6 bases short and J 0 bases short, with 13 bases between. The CDR3 coding sequence is TGTGCCAGCACCCCCCAGGATTTCTCTGGGGCCAACGTCCTGACTTTC. Translation gives CASTPQDFSGANVLTF.

This clone was seen a few times. The V gene is TRBV7-9, the J gene TRBJ1-5; no firm D call. V lost 6 bases and J lost 6, with 15 bases in between. The CDR3 has 14 residues. Germline V gene data show CDR1 as SEHNR and CDR2 as FQNEAQ (reference sequence). This chain's CDR3 is CASSPVSGFQPQHF. The CDR3 coding sequence is TGTGCCAGCAGTCCCGTCTCGGGGTTTCAGCCCCAGCATTTT.

Of note for this clone: The sample contains more than one DNA sequence encoding this CDR3. V usage is TRBV5-1 and J usage is TRBJ2-1; TRBD2 matches at 7 bases. V lost 0 bases and J lost 0; bases outside the gene matches: 0. Germline V gene sequence: CDR1 SGHRS, CDR2 YFSETQ. This CDR3 comprises 15 residues. The CDR3 nucleotides are TGCGCCAGCAGCTTGGGCGGGAGCTCCTACAATGAGCAGTTCTTC. Protein: CASSLGGSSYNEQFF.

The chain carries TRBV5-4 and TRBJ2-1; possible D gene TRBD1, 7 bases. CDR3 length: 16 residues. Per germline, CDR1 SGHNT and CDR2 YYREEE (reference sequence). The V and J ends lost 3 bases and 6 bases respectively, with 19 bases between them. As DNA, the CDR3 is TGTGCCAGCAGCTCTAATACAGGGGAGGTAGGCAATGAGCAGTTCTTC. Protein: CASSSNTGEVGNEQFF.

J is TRBJ2-2 and V is TRBV5-1, with D tentatively TRBD2 (7 bases). The CDR3 contains 14 residues. Trimming took off 2 bases at V and 6 bases at J, with 11 bases between the two ends. Germline-derived CDR1 and CDR2 are SGHRS and YFSETQ. The CDR3 nucleotides read TGCGCCAGCAGCTTAGGGGGGGCCGCCGGGGAGCTGTTTTTT. As protein: CASSLGGAAGELFF. The whole variable domain, filled in from reference TRBV5-1 and TRBJ2-2, reads KAGVTQTPRYLIKTRGQQVTLSCSPISGHRSVSWYQQTPGQGLQFLFEYFSETQRNKGNFPGRFSGRQFSNSRSEMNVSTLELGDSALYLCASSLGGAAGELFFGEGSRLTVL.

The chain combines TRBV5-1 with TRBJ1-1, with D tentatively TRBD1 (6 bases). This CDR3 region has 15 residues. Trimming took 4 bases from V and 1 from J, leaving 14 bases between them. Germline assignment: CDR1 SGHRS and CDR2 YFSETQ. CDR3 sequence reads: CASSAQLGANTEAFF. CDR3 DNA sequence: TGCGCCAGCAGCGCCCAATTGGGGGCGAACACTGAAGCTTTCTTT. The full variable domain, in which reference TRBV5-1 and TRBJ1-1 provide the parts outside the CDR3, is KAGVTQTPRYLIKTRGQQVTLSCSPISGHRSVSWYQQTPGQGLQFLFEYFSETQRNKGNFPGRFSGRQFSNSRSEMNVSTLELGDSALYLCASSAQLGANTEAFFGQGTRLTVV.

This chain links TRBV28 with TRBJ1-4; 7 bases line up with TRBD1. This CDR3 has 15 residues. The ends lost 3 bases at V and 1 base at J; junction bases unmatched: 2. Germline CDR1 reads MDHEN; CDR2 reads SYDVKM. CDR3 bases: TGTGCCAGCAGTTTCCGACAGGGAACTAATGAAAAACTGTTTTTT. Its translation: CASSFRQGTNEKLFF.